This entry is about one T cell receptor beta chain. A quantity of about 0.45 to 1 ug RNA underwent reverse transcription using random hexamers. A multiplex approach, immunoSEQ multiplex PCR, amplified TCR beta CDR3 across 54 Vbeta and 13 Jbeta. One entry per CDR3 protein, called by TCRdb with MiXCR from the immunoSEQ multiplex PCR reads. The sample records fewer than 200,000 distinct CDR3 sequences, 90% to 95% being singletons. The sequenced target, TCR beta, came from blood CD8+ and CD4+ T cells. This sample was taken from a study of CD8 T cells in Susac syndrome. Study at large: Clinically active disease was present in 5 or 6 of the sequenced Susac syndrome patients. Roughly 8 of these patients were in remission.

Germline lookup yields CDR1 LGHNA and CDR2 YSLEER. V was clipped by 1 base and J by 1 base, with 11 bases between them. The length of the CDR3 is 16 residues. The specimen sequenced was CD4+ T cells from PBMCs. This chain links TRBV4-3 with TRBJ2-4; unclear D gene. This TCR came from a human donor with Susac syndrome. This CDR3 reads CASSQVYKKAKNIQYF. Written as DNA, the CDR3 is TGCGCCAGCAGCCAAGTATACAAGAAGGCCAAAAACATTCAGTACTTC.